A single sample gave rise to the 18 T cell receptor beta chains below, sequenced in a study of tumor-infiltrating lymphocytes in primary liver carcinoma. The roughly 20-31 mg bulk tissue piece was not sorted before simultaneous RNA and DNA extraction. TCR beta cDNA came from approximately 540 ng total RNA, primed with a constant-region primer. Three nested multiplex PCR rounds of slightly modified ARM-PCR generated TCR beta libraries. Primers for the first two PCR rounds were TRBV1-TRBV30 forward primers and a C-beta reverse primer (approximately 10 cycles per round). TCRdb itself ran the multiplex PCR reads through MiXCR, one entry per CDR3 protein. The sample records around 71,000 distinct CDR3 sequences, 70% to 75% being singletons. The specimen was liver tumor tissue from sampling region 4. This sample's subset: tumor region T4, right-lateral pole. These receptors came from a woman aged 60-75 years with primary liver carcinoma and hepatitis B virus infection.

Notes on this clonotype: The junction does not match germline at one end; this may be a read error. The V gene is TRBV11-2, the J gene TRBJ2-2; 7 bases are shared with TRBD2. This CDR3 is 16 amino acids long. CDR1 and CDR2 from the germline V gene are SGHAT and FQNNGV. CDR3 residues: CDSSLETGLVIGELFF. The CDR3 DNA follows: TGTGACAGCAGCTTAGAAACCGGACTAGTCATCGGGGAGCTGTTTTTC. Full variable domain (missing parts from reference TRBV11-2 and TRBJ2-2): EAGVAQSPRYKIIEKRQSVAFWCNPISGHATLYWYQQILGQGPKLLIQFQNNGVVDDSQLPKDRFSAERLKGVDSTLKIQPAKLEDSAVYLCDSSLETGLVIGELFFGEGSRLTVL.

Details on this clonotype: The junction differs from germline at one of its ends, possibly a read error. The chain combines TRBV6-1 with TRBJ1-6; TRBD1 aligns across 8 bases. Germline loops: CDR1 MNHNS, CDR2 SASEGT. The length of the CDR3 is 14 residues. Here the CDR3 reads CASRRDRNNTPFHF. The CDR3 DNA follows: TGTGCCAGCAGAAGGGACAGGAATAATACACCCTTCCACTTT.

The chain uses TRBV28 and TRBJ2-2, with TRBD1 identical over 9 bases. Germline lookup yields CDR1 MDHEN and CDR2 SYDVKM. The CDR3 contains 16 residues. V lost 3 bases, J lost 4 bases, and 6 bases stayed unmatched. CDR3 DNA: TGTGCCAGCAGTTTCGGGACAGGGTCGAGCACCGGGGAGCTGTTTTTT. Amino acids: CASSFGTGSSTGELFF.

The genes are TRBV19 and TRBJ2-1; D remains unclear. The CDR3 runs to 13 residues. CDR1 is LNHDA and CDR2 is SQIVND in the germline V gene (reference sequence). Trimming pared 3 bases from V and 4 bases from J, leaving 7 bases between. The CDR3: CASSMAHYNEQFF. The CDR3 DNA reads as TGTGCCAGTAGTATGGCTCATTACAATGAGCAGTTCTTC.

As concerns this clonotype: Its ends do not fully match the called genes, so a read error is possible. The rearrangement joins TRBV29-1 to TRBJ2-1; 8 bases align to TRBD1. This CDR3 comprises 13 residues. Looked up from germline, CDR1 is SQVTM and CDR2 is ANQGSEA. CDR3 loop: CSVEGDRNYEQLF. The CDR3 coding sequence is TGCAGCGTTGAGGGGGACAGGAACTATGAGCAGCTCTTC.

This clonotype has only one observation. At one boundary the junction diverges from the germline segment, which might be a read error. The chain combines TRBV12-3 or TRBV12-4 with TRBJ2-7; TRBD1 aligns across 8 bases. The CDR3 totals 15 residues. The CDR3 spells CTSSPRDRTVGRPYF. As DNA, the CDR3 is TGTACCAGCAGTCCTCGGGACAGGACCGTCGGCCGACCATACTTC.

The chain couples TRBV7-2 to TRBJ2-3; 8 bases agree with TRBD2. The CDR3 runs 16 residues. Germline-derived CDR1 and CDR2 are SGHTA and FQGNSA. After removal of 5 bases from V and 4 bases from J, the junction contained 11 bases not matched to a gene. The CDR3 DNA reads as TGTGCCAGCAGCCCCCCGGGACTAGATAGGGCAGATACGCAGTATTTT. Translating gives CASSPPGLDRADTQYF.

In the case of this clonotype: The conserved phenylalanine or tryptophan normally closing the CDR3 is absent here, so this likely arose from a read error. In nucleotides, the CDR3 is TGTACCAGCAGCTTAGATCCGGGGGCAGGAACTGAAGCTTTCATC. It yields the protein CTSSLDPGAGTEAFI. This chain uses TRBV11-2 with TRBJ1-1; TRBD1 might be the D (6 bases). This CDR3 has 15 amino acids. The germline V gene encodes CDR1 SGHAT and CDR2 FQNNGV.

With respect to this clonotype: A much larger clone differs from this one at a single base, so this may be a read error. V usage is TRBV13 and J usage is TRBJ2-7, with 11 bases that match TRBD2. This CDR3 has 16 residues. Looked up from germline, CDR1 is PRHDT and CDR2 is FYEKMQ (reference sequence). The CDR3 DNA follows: TGTGCCAGCAGCTCGTACACTAGCGGGAGCTCCTACAAGCAGTACTTC. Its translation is CASSSYTSGSSYKQYF.

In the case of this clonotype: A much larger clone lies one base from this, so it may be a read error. CDR3 sequence (DNA): TGCGCCAGCAGCCAAGCCGTGGGCTCCCACAATGAGCAGTTCTTC. It translates to CASSQAVGSHNEQFF. The genes are TRBV4-1 and TRBJ2-1; D remains unclear. Per germline, CDR1 MGHRA and CDR2 YSYEKL. CDR3 length: 15 residues.

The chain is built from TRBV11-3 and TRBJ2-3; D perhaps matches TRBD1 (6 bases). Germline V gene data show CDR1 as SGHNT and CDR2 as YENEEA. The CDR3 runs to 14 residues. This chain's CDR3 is CPSSHRTGTDTQYF. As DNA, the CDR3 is TGTCCTAGTAGCCATCGGACAGGCACAGATACGCAGTATTTT. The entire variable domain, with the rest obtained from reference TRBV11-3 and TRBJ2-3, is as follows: EAGVVQSPRYKIIEKKQPVAFWCNPISGHNTLYWYLQNLGQGPELLIRYENEEAVDDSQLPKDRFSAERLKGVDSTLKIQPAELGDSAVYLCPSSHRTGTDTQYFGPGTRLTVL.

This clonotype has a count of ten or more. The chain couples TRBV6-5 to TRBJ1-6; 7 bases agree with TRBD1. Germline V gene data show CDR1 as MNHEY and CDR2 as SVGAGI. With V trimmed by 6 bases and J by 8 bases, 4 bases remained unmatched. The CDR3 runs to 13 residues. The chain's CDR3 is CASRITGDSPLHF. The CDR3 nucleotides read TGTGCCAGCAGAATAACAGGGGATTCACCCCTCCACTTT.

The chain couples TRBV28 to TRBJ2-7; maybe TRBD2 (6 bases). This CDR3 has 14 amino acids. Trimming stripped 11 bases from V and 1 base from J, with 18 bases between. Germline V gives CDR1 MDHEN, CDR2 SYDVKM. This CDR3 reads CAGNRRDSSYEQYF. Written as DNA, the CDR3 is TGTGCCGGCAACAGACGGGACTCATCCTACGAGCAGTACTTC.

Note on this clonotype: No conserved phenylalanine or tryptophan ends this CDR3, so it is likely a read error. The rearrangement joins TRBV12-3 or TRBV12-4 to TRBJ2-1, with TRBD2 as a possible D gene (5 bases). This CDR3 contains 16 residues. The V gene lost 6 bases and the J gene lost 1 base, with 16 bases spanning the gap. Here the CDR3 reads CASRSSGRTSYNEQFS. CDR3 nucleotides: TGTGCCAGCAGGAGTAGTGGGAGAACTTCCTACAATGAGCAGTTCTCC.

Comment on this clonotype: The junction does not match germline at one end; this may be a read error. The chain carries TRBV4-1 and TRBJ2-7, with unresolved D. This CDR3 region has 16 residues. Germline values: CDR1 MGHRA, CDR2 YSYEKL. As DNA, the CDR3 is TGCGCTAGCAGCCAAGATAGCCTGGCAGGATCCTACGACCAGTACTTC. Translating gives CASSQDSLAGSYDQYF.

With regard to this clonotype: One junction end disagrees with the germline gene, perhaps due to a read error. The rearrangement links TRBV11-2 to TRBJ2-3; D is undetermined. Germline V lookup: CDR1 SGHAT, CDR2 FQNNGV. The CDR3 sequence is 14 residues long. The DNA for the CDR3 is TGTGCCATCAGCTCCGTGGAAGTAGGGGATACGCAGTATTTT. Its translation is CAISSVEVGDTQYF.

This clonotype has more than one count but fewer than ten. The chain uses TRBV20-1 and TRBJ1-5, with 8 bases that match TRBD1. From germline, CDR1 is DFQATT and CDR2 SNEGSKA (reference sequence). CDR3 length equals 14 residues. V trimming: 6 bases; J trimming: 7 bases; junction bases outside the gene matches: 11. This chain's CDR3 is CSAQGAGLEQPQHF. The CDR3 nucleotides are TGCAGTGCCCAGGGGGCAGGGCTCGAGCAGCCCCAGCATTTT.

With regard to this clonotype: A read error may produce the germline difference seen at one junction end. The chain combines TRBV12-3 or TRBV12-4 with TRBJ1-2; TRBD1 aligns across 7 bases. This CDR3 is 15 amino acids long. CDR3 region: CTSSLGTGASYGYSF. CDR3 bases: TGTACCAGCAGTTTAGGAACAGGGGCTAGCTATGGCTACTCCTTC.